Listed here is a single T cell receptor (beta chain). The data stem from a study of blood T cell repertoires in COVID-19. About the study: Samples came from the United States, Italy and Spain, spanning acute and convalescent COVID-19. Nucleic acid was either cDNA or gDNA, and it came from T cells, B-cell-depleted T cells, or PBMCs.

Per the original data handling: Quantification of nucleated cells was approximated via reference gene primer amplification. Sequenced by immunoSEQ multiplex PCR; TCRdb stores in-frame clones only, minus some. V, J and clone size derive from that table, while D and trimming were established from the DNA sequence. The repertoire consists of roughly 230,000 clones, with around 83% occurring once and the leading ten covering roughly 8.8%. This CDR3 is built from 15 residues. Germline-derived CDR1 and CDR2 are SGHDN and FVKESK. V dropped 1 base and J dropped 9 bases, with 13 bases sitting between them. The genes are TRBV14 and TRBJ1-6, with a tentative D call TRBD1 (5 bases). This clonotype originated in a middle-aged man with active or convalescent COVID-19. Sequenced input: peripheral blood. CDR3 in DNA: TGTGCCAGCAGCCAAGTCGGAGGGGTGATTTCACCCCTCCACTTT. This encodes CASSQVGGVISPLHF.